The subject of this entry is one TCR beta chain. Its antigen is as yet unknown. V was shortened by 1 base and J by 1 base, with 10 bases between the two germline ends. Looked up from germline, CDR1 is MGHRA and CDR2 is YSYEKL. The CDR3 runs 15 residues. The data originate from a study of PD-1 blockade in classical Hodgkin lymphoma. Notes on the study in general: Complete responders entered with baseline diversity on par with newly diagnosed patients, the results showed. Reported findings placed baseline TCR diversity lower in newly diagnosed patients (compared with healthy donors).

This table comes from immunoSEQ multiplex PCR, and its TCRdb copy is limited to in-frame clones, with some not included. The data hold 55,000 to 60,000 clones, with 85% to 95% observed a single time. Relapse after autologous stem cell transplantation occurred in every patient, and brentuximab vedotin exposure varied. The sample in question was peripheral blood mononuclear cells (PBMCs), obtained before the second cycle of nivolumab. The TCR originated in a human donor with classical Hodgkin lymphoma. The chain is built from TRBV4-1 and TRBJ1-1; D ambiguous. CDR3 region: CASSQVPTQNTEAFF. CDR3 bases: TGCGCCAGCAGCCAAGTCCCTACACAGAACACTGAAGCTTTCTTT.